Below, one T cell receptor beta chain is given with its context. Its antigen is as yet unknown. Treatment reported: roughly 10-day PBMC culture with coronavirus spike peptide pools or control peptides (ViraFEST assay). Before the COVID-19 pandemic (2011-2018), CD4+ T cells were obtained from the unexposed donor. The data belong to a study of vaccination and CD4 T cells after COVID-19. Cultured CD4+ T cell DNA was sequenced using the Oncomine TCR Beta short-read assay. Using its own MiXCR run on the PCR reads, TCRdb lists one record per CDR3 protein. The repertoire holds over 5,500 distinct CDR3 sequences, with around 50% as singletons. Unmatched junction bases numbered 13, after V lost 11 bases and J lost 8 bases. This CDR3 comprises 15 residues. CDR1 is ENHRY, CDR2 SYGVKD, per germline.

The sample comprised CD4+ T cells from blood, cultured in vitro. The receptor's source is a human donor in good health. The rearrangement joins TRBV10-3 to TRBJ1-6; 9 nucleotides line up with TRBD1. CDR3 DNA: TGTGCCTCGAGGGACGGGACAGGGCGGGATTCACCCCTCCACTTT. Translation: CASRDGTGRDSPLHF.